This T cell receptor beta chain was captured by sequencing in a study of cytomegalovirus exposure and HLA in healthy donors. 13 Jbeta primers and 60 Vbeta primers were used for the PCR. Assay: immunoSEQ multiplex PCR; the TCRdb copy retains only in-frame clones and omits some. The sample consists of 180,000 or so clones, more than 65% of them appearing once. This TCR derives from a woman aged 25 to 45 in good health and CMV-seropositive. The sequencing input was PBMCs.

The CDR3: CASSSLGGVSLYGYTF. The CDR3 bases are TGCGCCAGCAGCTCGTTGGGGGGAGTTTCCTTATATGGCTACACCTTC. J is TRBJ1-2 and V is TRBV5-1; TRBD1 might be the D (5 bases). Germline assignment: CDR1 SGHRS and CDR2 YFSETQ. The CDR3 has 16 residues. Trimming left V 3 bases short and J 5 bases short, with 20 bases between.